The rows below give T cell receptor beta chains drawn from one sample of a study of blood T cell repertoires in COVID-19. The assay was immunoSEQ multiplex PCR, and TCRdb's table has in-frame clones only and misses some. The data contain about 180,000 clones, around 85% of them singletons. The sample was PBMCs or T cells enriched from blood (not recorded which). These receptors were collected from a man between 35 and 55 years old who had recovered from COVID-19. The CDR3 runs from the conserved cysteine through the conserved F or W. The order of the fields is V gene, J gene, D gene, clone size, CDR3 length, CDR3 DNA, CDR3 protein. D genes are given only for firm matches. Clone size is stated in some rows and not others, as once, few, many or a class when expanded.

TRBV21-1	TRBJ2-2	NA	NA	15	TGTGCCAGCAGCCTCTGTACAGGGGGGTCCGGGGAGCTGTTTTTT	CASSLCTGGSGELFF
TRBV6-5	TRBJ2-3	TRBD2	NA	15	TGTGCCAGCAGTTATTTGGGGAGGGCCCCAGATACGCAGTATTTT	CASSYLGRAPDTQYF
TRBV3-1/TRBV3-2	TRBJ2-7	NA	NA	18	TGTGCCAGCAGCCAAGAAGCCCTCGACAGACGCAACCCCTACGAGCAGTACTTC	CASSQEALDRRNPYEQYF
TRBV7-9	TRBJ2-7	TRBD1	NA	16	TGTGCCAGCAGCTTAAACGGACAGGGGTCTACCTACGAGCAGTACTTC	CASSLNGQGSTYEQYF
TRBV30	TRBJ2-7	TRBD1	NA	15	TGTGCCTGGAGTTCCCGCGGGACAGGGAAACACGAGCAGTACTTC	CAWSSRGTGKHEQYF
TRBV28	TRBJ2-3	NA	NA	12	TGTGCCAGCAGTTTGTCTGTAGATACGCAGTATTTT	CASSLSVDTQYF
TRBV5-1	TRBJ2-1	TRBD1	NA	14	TGCGCCAGCAGCAACCCGACAGGGGGCGGGGAGCAGTTCTTC	CASSNPTGGGEQFF
TRBV7-9	TRBJ1-4	NA	NA	15	TGTGCCAGCAGCGGACTACAGGCTCTCGGGGAAAAACTGTTTTTT	CASSGLQALGEKLFF
TRBV5-1	TRBJ2-7	NA	NA	14	TGCGCCAGCAGCTTCGGACAGACAACCTACGAGCAGTACTTC	CASSFGQTTYEQYF
TRBV7-9	TRBJ1-5	NA	NA	14	TGTGCCAGCAGCTCGTTGGCCTCCGGGCAGCCCCAGCATTTT	CASSSLASGQPQHF
TRBV13	TRBJ1-1	NA	NA	14	TGTGCCAGCAGCTTAGAGCGGCAGGAGGCTGAAGCTTTCTTT	CASSLERQEAEAFF
TRBV28	TRBJ1-2	TRBD1	NA	13	TGTGCCAGCAGGGGACAGCGGACTCGTGGCTACACCTTC	CASRGQRTRGYTF
TRBV29-1	TRBJ1-1	NA	NA	13	TGCAGCGGCCTTACGAGACGGGTCACTGAAGCTTTCTTT	CSGLTRRVTEAFF
TRBV10-3	TRBJ2-5	TRBD2	few	15	TGTGCCATCAGTTCGACGGGAGGGAGGGAAGAGACCCAGTACTTC	CAISSTGGREETQYF
TRBV5-4	TRBJ2-1	NA	NA	14	TGTGCCAGTTCGTGGGGAGATAACTACAATGAGCAGTTCTTC	CASSWGDNYNEQFF
TRBV5-1	TRBJ2-7	NA	once	15	TGCGCCAGCAGCTTTGAGGGACATAGCAACTACGAGCAGTACTTC	CASSFEGHSNYEQYF
TRBV5-1	TRBJ1-1	NA	NA	14	TGCGCCAGTAGCGGCGGGGGGGAGAACACTGAAGCTTTCTTT	CASSGGGENTEAFF
TRBV11-3	TRBJ2-6	NA	NA	13	TGTGCCAGCAGCAGAGCTGGGGCCAACGTCCTGACTTTC	CASSRAGANVLTF
TRBV12-3/TRBV12-4	TRBJ2-5	TRBD1	NA	12	TGTGCCAGCGGGGACAGCCAAGAGACCCAGTACTTC	CASGDSQETQYF
TRBV4-1	TRBJ2-7	NA	NA	15	TGCGCCAGCAGCCAAGGAACAGGGAGCGAATACGAGCAGTACTTC	CASSQGTGSEYEQYF
TRBV7-9	TRBJ2-3	TRBD1	NA	18	TGTGCCAGCAGCCCTGGACAGGGAACCCCGATCAACACAGATACGCAGTATTTT	CASSPGQGTPINTDTQYF
TRBV6-5	TRBJ1-1	NA	few	14	TGTGCCAGCAGTTCCGCGACAGAGAACACTGAAGCTTTCTTT	CASSSATENTEAFF
TRBV19	TRBJ1-2	TRBD1	few	14	TGTGCCAGTAGTACAGAGGGACAGGGTGGTGGCTACACCTTC	CASSTEGQGGGYTF
TRBV21-1	TRBJ2-7	NA	NA	11	TGTGCCAGCACCGCGCGGGGCGAGCAGTACTTC	CASTARGEQYF
TRBV24-1	TRBJ2-5	TRBD1	NA	16	TGTGCCACCAGTGATTCCCCCGGGACAGGACAAGAGACCCAGTACTTC	CATSDSPGTGQETQYF
TRBV28	TRBJ2-7	TRBD1	NA	14	TGTGCCAGCAGTACCCCGGGACAGGGAAACGAGCAGTACTTC	CASSTPGQGNEQYF
TRBV5-1	TRBJ1-2	TRBD1	NA	16	TGCGCCAGCAGCGCCGGGACAGGCGGAGAATCCTATGGCTACACCTTC	CASSAGTGGESYGYTF
TRBV2	TRBJ1-4	TRBD1	NA	14	TGTGCCAGCAGATCCGGGACAGGGAATGAAAAACTGTTTTTT	CASRSGTGNEKLFF
TRBV10-3	TRBJ1-1	NA	once	14	TGTGCCATCAGAGAGACAGGCTCGAACACTGAAGCTTTCTTT	CAIRETGSNTEAFF
TRBV28	TRBJ1-2	NA	NA	14	TGTGCCAGCAGCACAGCCGGGGGTTATTATGGCTACACCTTC	CASSTAGGYYGYTF
TRBV6-5	TRBJ2-2	NA	NA	14	TGTGCCAGCAGCTCTCAAGGGGGCACCGGGGAGCTGTTTTTT	CASSSQGGTGELFF
TRBV2	TRBJ1-6	NA	NA	15	TGTGCCAGCAGTGAAGTAGGGAGGAATAATTCACCCCTCCACTTT	CASSEVGRNNSPLHF
TRBV5-4	TRBJ2-2	NA	NA	15	TGTGCCAGCAGCTTGCAGGCAGTCGCCACCGGGGAGCTGTTTTTT	CASSLQAVATGELFF
TRBV9	TRBJ2-2	NA	NA	18	TGTGCCAGCAGCGGAGGTATAACGGCAACTGAAGACACCGGGGAGCTGTTTTTT	CASSGGITATEDTGELFF
TRBV5-8	TRBJ1-2	NA	NA	13	TGTGCCACTTCGGACGGGGTTTTATTCGACTACACCTTC	CATSDGVLFDYTF
TRBV20-1	TRBJ1-1	NA	NA	11	TGCAGTGCTAGGCTAAACGCTGAAGCTTTCTTT	CSARLNAEAFF
TRBV27	TRBJ1-1	TRBD1	NA	15	TGTGCCAGCAGTTTATCGGCCCAGGGGGACGCTGAAGCTTTCTTT	CASSLSAQGDAEAFF
TRBV19	TRBJ2-3	TRBD2	NA	20	TGTGCCAGTAGTCGTCCGTCCCTGGGACTAGCGGGAGGGCCGGCAGATACGCAGTATTTT	CASSRPSLGLAGGPADTQYF
TRBV28	TRBJ2-3	TRBD2	NA	16	TGTGCCAGCAGTTTCGAAGCGGGAGGGAGCTTAGATACGCAGTATTTT	CASSFEAGGSLDTQYF
TRBV5-1	TRBJ2-7	TRBD1	NA	14	TGCGCCAGCAGGCGTGGGGACAGCTCCTACGAGCAGTACTTC	CASRRGDSSYEQYF
TRBV6-2/TRBV6-3	TRBJ2-2	NA	NA	16	TGTGCCAGCAGTTACCCGATTCACTGGAACACCGGGGAGCTGTTTTTT	CASSYPIHWNTGELFF
TRBV6-2/TRBV6-3	TRBJ2-3	TRBD1	NA	14	TGTGCCAGCAGTTACACAGGGGCCACAGATACGCAGTATTTT	CASSYTGATDTQYF
TRBV30	TRBJ1-1	NA	NA	12	TGTGCCCGCGATAAGCTGAACACTGAAGCTTTCTTT	CARDKLNTEAFF
TRBV5-8	TRBJ2-3	NA	NA	15	TGTGCCAGCAGCTCCGGGACTCATTACACAGATACGCAGTATTTT	CASSSGTHYTDTQYF
TRBV28	TRBJ2-1	TRBD1	NA	18	TGTGCCAGCAGTGCGGGACAGGGGAAGACTCGAGAAGACAATGAGCAGTTCTTC	CASSAGQGKTREDNEQFF
TRBV5-1	TRBJ1-4	TRBD1	NA	15	TGCGCCAGCAGCATCGACAGGGGGAATAATGAAAAACTGTTTTTT	CASSIDRGNNEKLFF
TRBV6-5	TRBJ2-5	NA	NA	13	TGTGCCAGCGACAGGTGGGACGAAGAGACCCAGTACTTC	CASDRWDEETQYF
TRBV2	TRBJ1-4	NA	NA	16	TGTGCCAGCAGCCGAACTAGGGGGGGAGATGGTGAAAAACTGTTTTTT	CASSRTRGGDGEKLFF
TRBV7-2	TRBJ2-1	NA	NA	15	TGTGCCAGCAGCTTTTCTGGCGGGGTTTACAATGAGCAGTTCTTC	CASSFSGGVYNEQFF
TRBV10-1	TRBJ1-1	NA	NA	14	TGCGCCAGCAGTCAAGGGGGATCGAACACTGAAGCTTTCTTT	CASSQGGSNTEAFF
TRBV2	TRBJ2-1	NA	once	14	TGTGCCAGCCAGATGGGGCCGCAGGGCGATGAGCAGTTCTTC	CASQMGPQGDEQFF
TRBV7-9	TRBJ1-5	NA	NA	14	TGTGCCAGCAGCTTAGCGTCCCATAATCAGCCCCAGCATTTT	CASSLASHNQPQHF
TRBV12-3/TRBV12-4	TRBJ2-4	NA	NA	13	TGTGCCAGCAGTTTTGGGGGGATGTACATTCAGTACTTC	CASSFGGMYIQYF
TRBV28	TRBJ2-1	NA	NA	16	TGTGCCAGCAGAAGGGGGGGGTCTCCAGGGAACAATGAGCAGTTCTTC	CASRRGGSPGNNEQFF
TRBV30	TRBJ1-1	NA	NA	13	TGTGCCTGGAAGGGGGAGGGCAACACTGAAGCTTTCTTT	CAWKGEGNTEAFF
TRBV5-1	TRBJ2-7	NA	NA	16	TGCGCCAGCAGCTTGGTTGGGGGGGCCCTTAGGGACGAGCAGTACTTC	CASSLVGGALRDEQYF
TRBV3-1/TRBV3-2	TRBJ2-2	TRBD1	NA	15	TGTGCCAGCAGCCCCGACAGGGGGCAAACCGGGGAGCTGTTTTTT	CASSPDRGQTGELFF